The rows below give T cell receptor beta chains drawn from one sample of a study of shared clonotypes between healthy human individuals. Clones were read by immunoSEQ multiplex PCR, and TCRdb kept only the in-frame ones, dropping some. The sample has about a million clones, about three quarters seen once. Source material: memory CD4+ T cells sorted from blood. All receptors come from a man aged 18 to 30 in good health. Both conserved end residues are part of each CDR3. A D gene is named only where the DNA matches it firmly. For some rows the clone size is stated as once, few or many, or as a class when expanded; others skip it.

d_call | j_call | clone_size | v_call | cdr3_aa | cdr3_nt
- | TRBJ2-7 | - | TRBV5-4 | CASSSDGGVLSYEQYF | TGTGCCAGCAGCTCGGACGGGGGAGTGCTCTCCTACGAGCAGTACTTC
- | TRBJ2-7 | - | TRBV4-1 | CASSQDPGGAYEQYF | TGCGCCAGCAGCCAAGATCCGGGCGGGGCCTACGAGCAGTACTTC
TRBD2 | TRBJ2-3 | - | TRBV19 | CASSIPTSGTDTQYF | TGTGCCAGTAGTATCCCGACTAGCGGAACAGATACGCAGTATTTT
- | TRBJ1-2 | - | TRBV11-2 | CASSPGVSGGGYTF | TGTGCCAGCAGCCCTGGGGTCTCCGGCGGGGGCTACACCTTC
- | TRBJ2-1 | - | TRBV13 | CASNRRTVSHNEQFF | TGTGCCAGCAACCGTCGGACAGTCTCCCACAATGAGCAGTTCTTC
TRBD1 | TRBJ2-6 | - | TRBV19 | CASSTGQGRANVLTF | TGTGCCAGTAGCACGGGACAGGGAAGAGCCAACGTCCTGACTTTC
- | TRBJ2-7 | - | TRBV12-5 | CASGLRYSSYEQYF | TGTGCTAGTGGTTTGCGTTACAGCTCCTACGAGCAGTACTTC
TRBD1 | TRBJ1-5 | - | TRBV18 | CASSPIGQGSNQPQHF | TGTGCCAGCTCACCGATCGGACAGGGTAGCAATCAGCCCCAGCATTTT
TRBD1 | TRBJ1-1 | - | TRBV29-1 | CSVEGQMNTEAFF | TGCAGCGTTGAGGGACAGATGAACACTGAAGCTTTCTTT
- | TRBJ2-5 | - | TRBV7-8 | CASSSNPGRETQYF | TGTGCCAGCAGCTCGAACCCAGGGCGGGAGACCCAGTACTTC
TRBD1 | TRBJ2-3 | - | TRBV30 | CAWGSDRARTDTQYF | TGTGCCTGGGGGTCGGACAGGGCCCGCACAGATACGCAGTATTTT
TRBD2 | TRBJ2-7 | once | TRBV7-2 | CASSLSGTSGTGGEVEQYF | TGTGCCAGCAGCTTATCCGGGACTAGCGGGACTGGGGGGGAGGTCGAGCAGTACTTC
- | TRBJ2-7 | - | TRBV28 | CASSLSSYEQYF | TGTGCCAGCAGTTTATCGTCCTACGAGCAGTACTTC
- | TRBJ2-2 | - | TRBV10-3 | CAISPDSDTGELFF | TGTGCCATCAGTCCTGACTCTGACACCGGGGAGCTGTTTTTT